The present entry profiles one TCR beta chain with its context. The sample comes from a study of T cell changes during pregnancy in multiple sclerosis. The method was immunoSEQ multiplex PCR; TCRdb's version includes in-frame clones alone and lacks a portion of them. This sample has more than 45,000 clones, with 93% found just once. The germline V gene has CDR1 MNHEY and CDR2 SMNVEV (reference sequence). The CDR3 runs to 17 residues. Losses at the gene ends were 3 bases for V and 7 bases for J; bases not matched to a gene: 15. The rearrangement links TRBV27 to TRBJ2-1, with 7 nucleotides matching TRBD2. This TCR was recovered from a female donor with multiple sclerosis, enrolled in a pregnancy study. The material sequenced was CD8+ T cells from peripheral blood mononuclear cells, taken in the second trimester of pregnancy. In DNA form, the CDR3 reads TGTGCCAGCAGTTTCGCCGGGGGGTGGGGTATGTGGAATGAGCAGTTCTTC. Its protein product is CASSFAGGWGMWNEQFF.